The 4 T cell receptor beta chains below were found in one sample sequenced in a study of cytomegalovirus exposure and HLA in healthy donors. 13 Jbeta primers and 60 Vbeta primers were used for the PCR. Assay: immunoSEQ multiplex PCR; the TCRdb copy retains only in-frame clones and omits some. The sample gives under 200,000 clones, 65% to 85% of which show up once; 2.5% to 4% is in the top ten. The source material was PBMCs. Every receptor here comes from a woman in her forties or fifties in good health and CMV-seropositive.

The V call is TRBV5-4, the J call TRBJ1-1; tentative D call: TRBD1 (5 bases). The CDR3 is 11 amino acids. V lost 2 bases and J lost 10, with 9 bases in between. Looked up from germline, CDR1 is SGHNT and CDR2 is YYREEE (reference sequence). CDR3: CASSLAGIAFF. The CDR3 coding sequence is TGTGCCAGCAGCTTAGCAGGGATAGCTTTCTTT.

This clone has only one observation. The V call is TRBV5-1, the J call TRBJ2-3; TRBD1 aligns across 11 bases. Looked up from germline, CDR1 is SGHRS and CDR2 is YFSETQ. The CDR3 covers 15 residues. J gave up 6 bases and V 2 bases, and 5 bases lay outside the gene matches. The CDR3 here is CASSFAGTGGDTQYF. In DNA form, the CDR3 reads TGCGCCAGCAGCTTCGCCGGGACAGGGGGGGATACGCAGTATTTT.

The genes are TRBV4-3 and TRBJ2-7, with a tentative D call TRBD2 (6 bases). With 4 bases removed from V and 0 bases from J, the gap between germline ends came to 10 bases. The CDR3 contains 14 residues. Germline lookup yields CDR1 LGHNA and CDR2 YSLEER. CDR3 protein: CASSPAGSSYEQYF. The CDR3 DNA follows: TGCGCCAGCAGCCCGGCGGGGAGCTCCTACGAGCAGTACTTC.

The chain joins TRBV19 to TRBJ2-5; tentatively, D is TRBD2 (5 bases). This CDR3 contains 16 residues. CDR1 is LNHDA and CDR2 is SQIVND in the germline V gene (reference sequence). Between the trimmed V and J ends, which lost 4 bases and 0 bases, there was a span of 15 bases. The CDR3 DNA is TGTGCCAGTAGTACATCGGTTTCCGGGGACCAAGAGACCCAGTACTTC. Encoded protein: CASSTSVSGDQETQYF.